This is a list of T cell receptor beta chains from one sample in a study of T cell responses to AZD1222 COVID-19 vaccine. Sequencing used immunoSEQ multiplex PCR; TCRdb keeps in-frame clones, though not all of them. Of some 150,000 clones listed, 94% are singletons. The input for sequencing was peripheral blood, taken on day 0 of AZD1222 vaccination. Receptors originate from an adult in good health. The conserved cysteine and the conserved F or W are not part of the CDR3 here. The order of the fields is clone size, V gene, J gene, CDR3 protein. Some rows mark clone size as missing; the rest say once, few, many or name a class of expanded clone.

>.|TRBV4-2|TRBJ1-1
ASSQDLGQANTEAF
>.|TRBV19|TRBJ1-4
ASSYYGTGDEKLF
>.|TRBV7-2|TRBJ1-3
ASSFIQGLRGNTIY
>.|TRBV11-2|TRBJ2-5
ASSLGQGTQETQY
>.|TRBV25-1|TRBJ2-5
ASSILETQY
>.|TRBV15|TRBJ2-6
ATSRQGSSGANVLT
>once|TRBV10-1|TRBJ2-2
ASSSSTGNTGELF
>.|TRBV6-1|TRBJ2-3
ASSGLAGGPTDTQY
>.|TRBV4-1|TRBJ2-1
ASSPIEGREYNEQF
>.|TRBV19|TRBJ2-1
ASSAGNRVKF
>.|TRBV24-1|TRBJ1-2
ATSGHNPGGSRNGYT
>.|TRBV19|TRBJ1-1
ASSIAAHEAF
>.|TRBV6-2/TRBV6-3|TRBJ2-1
ASSYRYSYNEQF
>.|TRBV27|TRBJ2-3
ASSYDSGSTDTQY
>.|TRBV19|TRBJ1-4
ASTFGDATNEKLF
>.|TRBV18|TRBJ2-1
ASSPQTGGTNEQF
>.|TRBV27|TRBJ2-5
ASSFRIGQGRETQY
>.|TRBV2|TRBJ1-5
ASSDRGSNQPQH
>.|TRBV6-4|TRBJ2-5
ASTGLAGKETQY
>.|TRBV9|TRBJ2-3
ASSDMTSGAFTDTQY
>.|TRBV3-1/TRBV3-2|TRBJ1-1
ASSQLWDSRGAF
>.|TRBV12-3/TRBV12-4|TRBJ2-1
ASSPDRDEQF
>.|TRBV11-2|TRBJ2-5
ASSLGQTRAGQETQY
>.|TRBV25-1|TRBJ1-2
ASSEGTGRGYT
>.|TRBV27|TRBJ2-3
ASSLRAGAQRDTQY
>.|TRBV19|TRBJ1-3
ASSIGATGNTIY
>.|TRBV5-8|TRBJ1-2
ASSLYYVGGQKTQGYT
>once|TRBV18|TRBJ1-2
ASSPPVRTYGYT
>once|TRBV25-1|TRBJ2-3
ASSVPVAGGSDTQY
>.|TRBV2|TRBJ1-5
ASSGQGPRQPQH
>once|TRBV3-1/TRBV3-2|TRBJ1-2
ASSQVTGGYAHYGYT
>.|TRBV7-3|TRBJ2-5
ASSLIAEETQY
>.|TRBV2|TRBJ1-2
ASSNDGQGRDGYT
>.|TRBV5-8|TRBJ2-5
ASRLSGIQETQY
>.|TRBV28|TRBJ2-1
ASSLGVNEQF
>once|TRBV28|TRBJ1-1
ASSFAQGLTGAF
>.|TRBV7-9|TRBJ2-1
ASSSQYNEQF
>.|TRBV7-8|TRBJ2-1
ASSFLGVSYNEQF
>.|TRBV11-3|TRBJ2-1
ASSLGLAGEGHEQF
>once|TRBV27|TRBJ2-3
ATTRGGGATDTQY
>.|TRBV2|TRBJ1-5
ASSAGRGDQPQH
>once|TRBV27|TRBJ2-1
ASSLLSDRNYNEQF
>few|TRBV4-2|TRBJ1-3
ASSQDLGNTIY
>once|TRBV28|TRBJ1-5
ASSLLNNQPQH
>.|TRBV2|TRBJ1-5
ASKGGGIQPQH
>.|TRBV29-1|TRBJ2-3
SVERPGLFTDTQY
>once|TRBV20-1|TRBJ1-2
SASATDAYGYT
>.|TRBV3-1/TRBV3-2|TRBJ1-2
ASSVLTLGDGYT
>.|TRBV7-3|TRBJ2-2
ASSPGTGGGTGELF
>.|TRBV7-8|TRBJ2-5
ASSLGVAGDQETQY
>.|TRBV18|TRBJ2-3
ASSPNSGLGGTDTQY
>.|TRBV6-5|TRBJ2-1
ASRTSMGNYEQF
>.|TRBV27|TRBJ2-1
ASSFLGNEQF